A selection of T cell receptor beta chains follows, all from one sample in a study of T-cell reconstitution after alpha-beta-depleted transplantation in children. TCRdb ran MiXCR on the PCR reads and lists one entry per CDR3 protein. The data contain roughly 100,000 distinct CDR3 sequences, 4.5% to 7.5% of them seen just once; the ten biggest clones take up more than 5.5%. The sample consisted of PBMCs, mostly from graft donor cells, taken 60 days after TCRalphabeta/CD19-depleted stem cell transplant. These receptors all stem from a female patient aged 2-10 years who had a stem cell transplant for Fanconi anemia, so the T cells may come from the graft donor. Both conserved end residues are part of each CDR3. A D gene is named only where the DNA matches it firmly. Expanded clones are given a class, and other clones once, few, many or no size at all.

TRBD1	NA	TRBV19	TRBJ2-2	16	CASIPSGTGNTGELFF	TGTGCCAGTATCCCGTCCGGGACAGGGAACACCGGGGAGCTGTTTTTT
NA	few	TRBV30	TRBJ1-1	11	CAWKLVAEAFF	TGTGCCTGGAAGCTAGTGGCTGAAGCTTTCTTT
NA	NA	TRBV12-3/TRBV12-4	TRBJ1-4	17	CASSLSTGVPNNEKLFF	TGTGCCAGCAGTTTGAGTACGGGAGTACCTAATAATGAAAAACTGTTTTTT
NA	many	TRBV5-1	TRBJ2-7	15	CASSLGRAYSYEQYF	TGCGCCAGCAGCTTGGGGAGGGCCTATTCCTACGAGCAGTACTTC
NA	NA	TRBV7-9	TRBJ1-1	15	CASSFHRGGRTEAFF	TGTGCCAGCAGCTTCCACAGAGGGGGGCGGACTGAAGCTTTCTTT
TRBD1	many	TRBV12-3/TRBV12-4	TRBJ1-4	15	CASRLQGALGEKLFF	TGTGCCAGCAGGTTACAGGGGGCATTAGGTGAAAAACTGTTTTTT
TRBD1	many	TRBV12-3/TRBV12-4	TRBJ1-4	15	CASSSTGTGNEKLFF	TGTGCCAGCAGCTCAACCGGGACAGGGAATGAAAAACTGTTTTTT
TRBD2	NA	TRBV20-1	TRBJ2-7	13	CSLSSGGSYEQYF	TGCAGTCTTAGTAGCGGGGGCTCCTACGAGCAGTACTTC
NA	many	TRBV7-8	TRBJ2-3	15	CASSKDPVRTDTQYF	TGTGCCAGCAGCAAAGACCCGGTTCGCACAGATACGCAGTATTTT
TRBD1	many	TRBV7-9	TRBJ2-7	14	CASISGQGSYEQYF	TGTGCCAGCATCTCGGGACAGGGGTCCTACGAGCAGTACTTC
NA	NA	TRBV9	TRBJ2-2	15	CASSRGGLATGELFF	TGTGCCAGCAGCAGGGGGGGGCTGGCCACCGGGGAGCTGTTTTTT
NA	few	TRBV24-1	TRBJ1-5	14	CATSHNTYGQPQHF	TGTGCCACCAGCCACAACACGTACGGTCAGCCCCAGCATTTT
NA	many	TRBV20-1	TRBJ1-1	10	CSAGDPEAFF	TGCAGTGCGGGGGACCCCGAAGCTTTCTTT
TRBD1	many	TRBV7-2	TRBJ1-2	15	CASSFFRGLRDGYTF	TGTGCCAGCAGCTTCTTCAGGGGGCTAAGGGATGGCTACACCTTC
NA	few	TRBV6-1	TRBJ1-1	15	CASRIVTGMNTEAFF	TGTGCCAGCAGGATAGTTACGGGGATGAACACTGAAGCTTTCTTT
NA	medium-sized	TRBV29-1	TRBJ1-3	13	CSAGTGFGNTIYF	TGCAGCGCCGGAACAGGGTTTGGAAACACCATATATTTT
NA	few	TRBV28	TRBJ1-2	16	CASSLGPGEGIEGYTF	TGTGCCAGCAGTTTAGGCCCCGGGGAGGGGATCGAAGGCTACACCTTC
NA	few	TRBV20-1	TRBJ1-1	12	CSARVRGYEAFF	TGCAGTGCTAGAGTCCGGGGGTACGAGGCTTTCTTT
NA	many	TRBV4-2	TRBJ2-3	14	CASSQDRGTDTQYF	TGTGCCAGCAGCCAAGATCGCGGCACAGATACGCAGTATTTT
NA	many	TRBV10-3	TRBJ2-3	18	CAISFAADLASSTDTQYF	TGTGCCATCAGTTTTGCCGCCGATCTAGCGTCTAGCACAGATACGCAGTATTTT
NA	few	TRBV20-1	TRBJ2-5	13	CSARRQVRETQYF	TGCAGTGCTAGGAGACAGGTCCGAGAGACCCAGTACTTC
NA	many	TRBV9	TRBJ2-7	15	CASSSAAGHNYEQYF	TGTGCCAGCAGCAGCGCCGCGGGACACAACTACGAGCAGTACTTC
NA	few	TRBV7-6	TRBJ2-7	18	CASSLAQSGLANRYEQYF	TGTGCCAGCAGCTTAGCTCAGTCTGGACTCGCGAATCGGTACGAGCAGTACTTC
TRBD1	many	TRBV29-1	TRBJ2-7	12	CSVRQGAYEQYF	TGCAGCGTTAGACAGGGAGCCTACGAGCAGTACTTC
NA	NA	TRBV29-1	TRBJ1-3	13	CSVEDSSGNTIYF	TGCAGCGTTGAAGACAGCTCTGGAAACACCATATATTTT
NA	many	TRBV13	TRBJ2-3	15	CASSLEGAPTDTQYF	TGTGCCAGCAGCTTGGAGGGGGCCCCCACAGATACGCAGTATTTT
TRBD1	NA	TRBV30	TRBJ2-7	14	CAWSWTGASYEQYF	TGTGCCTGGTCGTGGACAGGGGCGTCCTACGAGCAGTACTTC
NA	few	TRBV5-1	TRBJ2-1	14	CASSLVLTTNEQFF	TGCGCCAGCAGCTTGGTGCTCACAACCAATGAGCAGTTCTTC
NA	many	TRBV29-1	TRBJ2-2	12	CSVGRNTGELFF	TGCAGCGTGGGACGAAACACCGGGGAGCTGTTTTTT
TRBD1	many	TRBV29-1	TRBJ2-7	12	CSVSRDRDEQYF	TGCAGCGTGTCCCGGGACAGGGACGAGCAGTACTTC
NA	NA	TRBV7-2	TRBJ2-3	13	CASSFGNTDTQYF	TGTGCCAGCAGCTTTGGGAACACAGATACGCAGTATTTT
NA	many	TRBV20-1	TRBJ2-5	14	CSARDTRTQETQYF	TGCAGTGCTAGAGATACTCGTACCCAAGAGACCCAGTACTTC
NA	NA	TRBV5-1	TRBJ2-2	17	CASSKNRGPNTGELFFF	NA
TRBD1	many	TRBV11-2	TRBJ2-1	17	CASSSRKTGVGYNEQFF	TGTGCCAGCAGCAGCCGGAAAACAGGGGTTGGGTACAATGAGCAGTTCTTC
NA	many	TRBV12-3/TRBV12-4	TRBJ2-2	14	CASSTGGGAGELFF	TGTGCCAGCAGTACCGGTGGGGGCGCCGGGGAGCTGTTTTTT
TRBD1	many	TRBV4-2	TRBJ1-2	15	CASSQARTGAYGYTF	TGTGCCAGCAGCCAAGCCAGGACAGGCGCCTATGGCTACACCTTC
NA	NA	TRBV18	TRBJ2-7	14	CASSPKGLAYEQYF	TGTGCCAGCTCACCTAAGGGCCTCGCCTACGAGCAGTACTTC
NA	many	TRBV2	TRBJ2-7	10	CASGDYEQYF	TGTGCCAGCGGGGACTACGAGCAGTACTTC
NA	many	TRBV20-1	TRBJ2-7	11	CSASSTYEQYF	TGCAGTGCTAGCTCAACCTACGAGCAGTACTTC
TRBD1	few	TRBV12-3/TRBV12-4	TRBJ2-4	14	CASRLDRGLGIQYF	TGTGCCAGCAGGTTGGACAGGGGGCTGGGCATTCAGTACTTC
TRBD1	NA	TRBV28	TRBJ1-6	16	CASSFIGGASYSPLHF	TGTGCCAGCAGTTTTATAGGGGGCGCATCTTATTCACCCCTCCACTTT
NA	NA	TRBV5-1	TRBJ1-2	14	CASSLLPGEHGYTF	TGCGCCAGCAGCCTCCTTCCAGGCGAACATGGCTACACCTTC
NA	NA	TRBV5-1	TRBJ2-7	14	CASSLGSVVGEQYF	TGCGCCAGCAGCTTGGGATCGGTGGTGGGCGAGCAGTACTTC